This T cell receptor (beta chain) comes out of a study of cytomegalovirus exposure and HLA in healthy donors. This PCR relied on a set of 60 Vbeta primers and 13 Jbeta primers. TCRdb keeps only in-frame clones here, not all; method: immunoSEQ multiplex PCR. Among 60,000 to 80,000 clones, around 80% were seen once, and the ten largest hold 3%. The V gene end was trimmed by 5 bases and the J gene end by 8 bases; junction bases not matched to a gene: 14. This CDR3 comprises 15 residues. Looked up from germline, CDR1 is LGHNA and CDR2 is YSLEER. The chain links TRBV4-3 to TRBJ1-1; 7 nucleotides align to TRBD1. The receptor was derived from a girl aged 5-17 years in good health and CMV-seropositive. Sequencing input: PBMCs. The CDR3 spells CASSSLFRGAEEAFF. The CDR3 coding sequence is TGCGCCAGCAGCTCTCTCTTCAGGGGGGCCGAGGAAGCTTTCTTT.